This T cell receptor (beta chain) was sequenced in a study of Tregs in tolerant kidney transplant recipients. Regarding this clone: The antigen is unknown.

Study-level results: This study did not directly address biological reproducibility. For some patients, primers changed over time, blocking nucleotide-level comparison.

Clones were sequenced by immunoSEQ multiplex PCR, and TCRdb holds only the in-frame ones, with some missing. In the table there are more than 70,000 clones, about 91% of which are singletons. This CDR3 contains 15 residues. V dropped 4 bases and J dropped 6 bases, with 18 bases sitting between them. Germline CDR1 is SGHDT and CDR2 is YYEEEE. Related graft donors supplied nonmyeloablative bone marrow transplants, and mixed chimerism was transient. The receptor comes from a human patient who received a combined kidney and bone marrow transplant. Some T cells could come from the graft donor. Sample: CD4+ T cells from blood (PBMCs), taken 24 months after the transplant. This chain joins TRBV5-6 and TRBJ2-3, with D possibly being TRBD1 (6 bases). The CDR3 DNA follows: TGTGCCAGCAGCATAGTTACAGGGCCGGGGGATACGCAGTATTTT. This translates into CASSIVTGPGDTQYF.